This T cell receptor beta chain was sequenced in a study of cytomegalovirus exposure and HLA in healthy donors. CDR3 length equals 16 residues. CDR1 and CDR2 (germline): SGHDT, YYEEEE. The V gene lost 3 bases and the J gene lost 0 bases, with 15 bases spanning the gap. The PCR had 60 Vbeta and 13 Jbeta primers. Assay used: immunoSEQ multiplex PCR; TCRdb lists only in-frame clones, some missing. The data hold roughly 120,000 clones, with approximately 81% observed a single time. This sequence joins TRBV5-6 and TRBJ1-1; D may be TRBD1 (6 bases). The receptor comes from a woman between 25 and 40 years old in good health and CMV-seronegative. The sequenced sample was PBMCs. The CDR3 spells CASSSINRDMNTEAFF. The CDR3 nucleotides read TGTGCCAGCAGCTCGATTAACAGGGACATGAACACTGAAGCTTTCTTT.